This TCR beta chain was sequenced during a study of blood T cells in healthy people across ages (dated by TCRdb to about 2015). In terms of the full investigation: Template switching captured roughly one uniquely barcoded TCR beta cDNA molecule per two T cells in model experiments. Two additional independent replicas of 1 million unique cDNA reads from the same blood draw were analyzed for two donors (one aged 18 to 30 and one aged 80 or older). Donors were grouped into four age groups: young (average 16 years), middle-aged (around 39), aged (roughly 62) and long-lived (around 80). To avoid experimental bias, donors of different ages were randomly spread across the sequencing lanes. The study measured age-related changes in TCR beta repertoire diversity using deep sequencing normalized with unique cDNA molecular identifiers.

Concerning this clonotype itself: Which antigen it targets is not known. No base quality values were provided; no much bigger clone lies one nucleotide off.

Overall study results and their limits: Compared with the aged group, the long-lived group had more naive CD4+ T cells, fewer expanded clones and increased TCR diversity, suggesting age selection. Observed TCR beta diversity correlated strongly with the percentage of naive T cells measured by flow cytometry. Because donor CMV infection status was unknown, age-related changes in expanded clonotypes were potentially confounded. Observed TCR beta diversity per million T cells fell roughly linearly with age, and a significant reduction was already apparent by age around 40. Estimates of total diversity based on one million sequenced T cells were regarded as lower bounds and as underestimates. Since profiling was done on bulk unsorted PBMCs, naive and antigen-experienced compartments could not be conclusively compared.

Library preparation employed 5' RACE. The instrument was an Illumina HiSeq 2500. A second PCR of about 7 to 12 cycles was run with a J-beta primer mix and a sample-barcoded 5' primer. A unique molecular identifier was introduced onto each TCR beta cDNA molecule by a template-switch 5' adaptor carrying 12 random nucleotides. Each sample yielded at least 3 million CDR3-containing paired-end reads. The Mint cDNA synthesis kit, primed by a TRBC-specific oligonucleotide, was used to synthesize first-strand cDNA from all RNA. All cDNA was treated with uracil-DNA glycosylase and then went through a first 18-cycle PCR with the universal primers M1SS and BC2_uni_R. The authors' pipeline ran thus. Normalization of each sample was performed by random selection of 1 million high-quality reads, each carrying a distinct molecular identifier. Reads with shared molecular identifiers were discarded instead of being binned into consensus sequences. MiTCR, with a Q25 quality threshold and the strictest error-elimination algorithm, was used for CDR3 identification, clonotype clustering and error correction. Lower-bound total TCR beta diversity was estimated with a nonparametric unseen species model using Euler transformation. The raw public reads went through TCRdb reprocessing: fastp at Q25, MiXCR clone calling, in-frame beta chains kept. Each record represents a unique CDR3 protein, reported with the most common genes and DNA among its rows. The V and J calls here are based on TCRdb, not the publication. The sample table holds about 570,000 distinct CDR3 sequences, of which about 26% were seen once. The ten largest clones capture approximately 18% of the sample.

The germline V end is reduced by 3 bases and the J end by 0 bases; junction bases left unmatched: 3. The CDR3 starts with the cysteine, ends with the phenylalanine, and has 15 residues. Kept here is only the CDR3 DNA, which spans 45 bases and is read in frame from base 1. Reading the germline V gene (reference sequence) gives CDR1 LGHDT and CDR2 YNNKEL. Systemically healthy Caucasian individuals from Russia, 35 to 40 in total and aged roughly 6 to 100 years, were included as donors. Each donor gave 8 to 10 milliliters of peripheral blood, collected into EDTA-treated Vacutainer tubes. Ficoll-Paque density-gradient centrifugation was used to isolate PBMCs, with at least 7 million obtained per sample. Trizol reagent was used to extract total RNA from PBMCs, with at least 6 micrograms per sample. For every donor, an aliquot of PBMCs went through flow cytometry to measure the percentages of naive CD45RAhigh/CD27high T cells.

The TCR comes from a woman between 70 and 85 years old in good health. Material: blood. The chain was built from TRBV3-1 and TRBJ2-5; TRBD2 aligns with 8 central bases. The CDR3 corresponds to CASSQRGAYQETQYF. The base sequence is TGTGCCAGCAGCCAGCGGGGGGCTTACCAAGAGACCCAGTACTTC.